This T cell receptor (beta chain) was sequenced in a study of early T cells in non-severe SARS-CoV-2 infection. This clonotype was found a few times. MiXCR, applied by TCRdb to the 5' RACE reads, yields one record per CDR3 protein. The repertoire has about 67,000 distinct CDR3 sequences, around 10% of them found once; the top ten carry 3.8%. This CDR3 is 16 amino acids long. Germline CDR1 and CDR2: SGHVS and FQNEAQ. Trimming cost V 2 bases and J 5 bases; bases outside gene matches: 8. The sequenced sample was whole blood. The gene calls are TRBV7-8 and TRBJ1-4; 7 bases are shared with TRBD1. The TCR originated in an adult who was a healthcare worker with PCR-confirmed SARS-CoV-2 infection or an uninfected control (not recorded which). The CDR3 bases are TGTGCCAGCAGCTTACGATGGGGACAGCTAAATGAAAAACTGTTTTTT. It yields the protein CASSLRWGQLNEKLFF.